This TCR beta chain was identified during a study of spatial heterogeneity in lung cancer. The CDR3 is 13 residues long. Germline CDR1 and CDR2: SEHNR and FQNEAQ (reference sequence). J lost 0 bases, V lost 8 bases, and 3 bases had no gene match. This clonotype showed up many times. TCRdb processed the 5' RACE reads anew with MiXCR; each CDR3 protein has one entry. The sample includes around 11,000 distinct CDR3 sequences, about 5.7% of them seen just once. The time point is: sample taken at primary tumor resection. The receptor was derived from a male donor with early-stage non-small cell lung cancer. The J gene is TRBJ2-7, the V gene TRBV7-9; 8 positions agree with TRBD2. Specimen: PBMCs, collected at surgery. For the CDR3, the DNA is TGTGCCAGCGCCGGGACTAGCTCCTACGAGCAGTACTTC. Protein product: CASAGTSSYEQYF.